One sample yielded the 4 T cell receptor beta chains listed below, sequenced in a study of shared clonotypes between healthy human individuals (dated by TCRdb to the early 2020s). The library relied on the immunoSEQ multiplex PCR assay. Drawn from immuneACCESS, this table holds only the in-frame rearrangements with V and J called that TCRdb kept. Clones are partly lost; checked studies trace under half to an unresolved V gene and leave the rest unexplained. This sample gives approximately 2.5 million clones in total; 93% of them show up just once. The ten largest clones represent more than 0.35% of the sample. Sequencing was done on a sample of naive CD4+ T cells from PBMCs. In light of the paper, this sample's cell subset or site label describes: CD45RA+ positively selected. The receptors shown here come from a man between 18 and 29 years old in good health. Some clones in this sample may be carry-over from other donors' samples.

The rearrangement joins TRBV23-1 to TRBJ2-5; D ambiguous. TRBV23-1 is an ORF; its function is uncertain. The CDR3 extends over 18 amino acids. The V end was cut by 4 bases, the J end by 1 base, with 22 bases between. CDR3 nucleotide sequence: TGCGCCAGCAGTCCCTCCACCCGTCGGCAGGCCATCCAAGAGACCCAGTACTTC. This gives the protein CASSPSTRRQAIQETQYF.

The gene calls are TRBV7-3 and TRBJ2-7, with no clear D. The V end was cut by 1 base, the J end by 3 bases, with 7 bases between. This CDR3 comprises 13 residues. Germline-derived CDR1 and CDR2 are SGHTA and FQGTGA. CDR3 nucleotides: TGTGCCAGCAGCTTAAATAATGACTACGAGCAGTACTTC. It encodes CASSLNNDYEQYF. Full variable domain (missing parts from reference TRBV7-3 and TRBJ2-7): GAGVSQTPSNKVTEKGKYVELRCDPISGHTALYWYRQSLGQGPEFLIYFQGTGAADDSGLPNDRFFAVRPEGSVSTLKIQRTERGDSAVYLCASSLNNDYEQYFGPGTRLTVT.

This clone turned up a few times. This chain connects TRBV9 to TRBJ2-1; 7 bases are a match to TRBD1. There are 15 residues in the CDR3. The V segment lost 4 bases and the J segment 8 bases; nucleotides outside the gene matches: 12. Germline CDR1 reads SGDLS; CDR2 reads YYNGEE. The CDR3 region is CASSRGPLLWDEQFF. The CDR3 DNA sequence: TGTGCCAGCAGCAGGGGGCCTCTCCTGTGGGATGAGCAGTTCTTC.

The J gene is TRBJ2-1, the V gene TRBV28; TRBD2 matches at 15 bases. The CDR3 is made up of 15 amino acids. Germline V gene lookup returns CDR1 MDHEN and CDR2 SYDVKM. V dropped 5 bases and J dropped 6; count of bases not matched to a gene: 2. CDR3 protein: CASSRTSGRANEQFF. The CDR3 DNA follows: TGTGCCAGCAGTCGGACTAGCGGGAGGGCCAATGAGCAGTTCTTC.